Sequencing of this TCR beta chain was carried out in a study of siplizumab effects on memory and regulatory T cells. CDR3 length: 15 residues. Germline V gene data show CDR1 as MNHEY and CDR2 as SMNVEV (reference sequence). The V and J ends lost 1 base and 4 bases respectively, with 10 bases between them. Comment on this clone: The antigen is unknown.

Profiled with immunoSEQ multiplex PCR; TCRdb holds only in-frame clones, not every one. The sample shows 100,000 or so clones, over 90% of them seen only once. Study-wide points: Alloreactive CD4+ clones that could be mapped were on average approximately 69% Treg-derived with siplizumab, against around 27% in controls.

V and J are TRBV27 and TRBJ1-4; possibly TRBD1 for D (6 bases). Sequencing was performed on non-Treg CD4+ T cells sorted from blood. This clonotype was obtained from a human donor in good health. The CDR3 region is CASSLLTGHNEKLFF. The CDR3 DNA is TGTGCCAGCAGTTTATTGACAGGACATAATGAAAAACTGTTTTTT. Variable domain in full (rest from reference TRBV27 and TRBJ1-4): EAQVTQNPRYLITVTGKKLTVTCSQNMNHEYMSWYRQDPGLGLRQIYYSMNVEVTDKGDVPEGYKVSRKEKRNFPLILESPSPNQTSLYFCASSLLTGHNEKLFFGSGTQLSVL.